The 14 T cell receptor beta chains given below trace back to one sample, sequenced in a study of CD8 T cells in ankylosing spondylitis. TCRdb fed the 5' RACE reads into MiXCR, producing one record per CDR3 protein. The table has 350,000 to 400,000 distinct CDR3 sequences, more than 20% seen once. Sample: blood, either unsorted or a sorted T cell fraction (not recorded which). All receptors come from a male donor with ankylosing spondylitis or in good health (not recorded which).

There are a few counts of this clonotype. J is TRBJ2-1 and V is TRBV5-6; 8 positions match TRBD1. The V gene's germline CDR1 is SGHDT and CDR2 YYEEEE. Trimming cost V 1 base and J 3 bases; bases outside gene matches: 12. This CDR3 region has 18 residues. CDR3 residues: CASSLPPLQGANYNEQFF. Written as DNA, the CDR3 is TGTGCCAGCAGCTTGCCACCCCTCCAGGGGGCAAACTACAATGAGCAGTTCTTC.

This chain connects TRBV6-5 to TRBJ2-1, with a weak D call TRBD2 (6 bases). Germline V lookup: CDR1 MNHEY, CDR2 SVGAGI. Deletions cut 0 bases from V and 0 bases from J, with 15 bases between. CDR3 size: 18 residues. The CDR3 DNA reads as TGTGCCAGCAGTTACTCGAGTCGGGGGATAAGCTCCTACAATGAGCAGTTCTTC. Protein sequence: CASSYSSRGISSYNEQFF.

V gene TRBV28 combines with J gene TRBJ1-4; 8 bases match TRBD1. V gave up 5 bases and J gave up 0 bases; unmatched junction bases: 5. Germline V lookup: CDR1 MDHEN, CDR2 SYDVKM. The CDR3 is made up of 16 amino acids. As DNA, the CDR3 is TGTGCCAGCAGTGCCTACAGGGGGGCAACTAATGAAAAACTGTTTTTT. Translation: CASSAYRGATNEKLFF.

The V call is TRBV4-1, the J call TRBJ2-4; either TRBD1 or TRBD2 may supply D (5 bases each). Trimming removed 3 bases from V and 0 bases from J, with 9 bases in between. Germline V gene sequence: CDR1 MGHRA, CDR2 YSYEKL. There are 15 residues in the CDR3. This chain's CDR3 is CASSHEGLAKNIQYF. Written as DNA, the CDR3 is TGCGCCAGCAGCCACGAGGGGTTAGCCAAAAACATTCAGTACTTC.

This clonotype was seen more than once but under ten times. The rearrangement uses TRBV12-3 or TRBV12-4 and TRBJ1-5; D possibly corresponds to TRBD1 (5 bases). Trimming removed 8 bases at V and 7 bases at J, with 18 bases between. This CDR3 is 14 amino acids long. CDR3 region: CASGDGQGFQPQHF. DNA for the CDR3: TGTGCCAGCGGGGATGGGCAGGGTTTCCAGCCCCAGCATTTT.

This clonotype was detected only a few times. The chain's CDR3 is CASSKVMSSGGKTQYF. The CDR3 nucleotides are TGTGCCAGCAGCAAAGTGATGTCTAGCGGCGGGAAGACCCAGTACTTC. This chain connects TRBV21-1 to TRBJ2-5; the table's TRBD2 call for D was not verified on the DNA. TRBV21-1 is termed a pseudogene. This CDR3 region has 16 residues.

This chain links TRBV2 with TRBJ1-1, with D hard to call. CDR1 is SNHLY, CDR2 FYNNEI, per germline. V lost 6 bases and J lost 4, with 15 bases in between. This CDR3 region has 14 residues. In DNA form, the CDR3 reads TGTGCCAGCAGAGAAAACAAGGAGAGCACTGAAGCTTTCTTT. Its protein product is CASRENKESTEAFF.

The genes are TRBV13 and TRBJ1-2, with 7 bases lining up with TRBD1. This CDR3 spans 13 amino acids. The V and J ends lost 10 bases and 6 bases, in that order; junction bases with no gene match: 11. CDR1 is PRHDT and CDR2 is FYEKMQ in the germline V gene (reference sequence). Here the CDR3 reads CAIPSQGINGYTF. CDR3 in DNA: TGTGCCATCCCGTCACAGGGGATAAATGGCTACACCTTC.

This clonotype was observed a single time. The chain's CDR3 is CSVRQGAGEQFF. The CDR3 DNA sequence: TGCAGCGTTCGTCAGGGGGCAGGGGAGCAGTTCTTC. The rearrangement uses TRBV29-1 and TRBJ2-1; TRBD1 matches at 8 bases. The CDR3 has 12 residues. Trimming removed 5 bases from V and 10 bases from J; junction bases left unmatched: 7. Germline CDR1 and CDR2: SQVTM and ANQGSEA.

CDR3 DNA sequence: TGTGCCAGCAGCTCTCCAGGGTTTGCTGGGGCCAACGTCCTGACTTTC. As protein: CASSSPGFAGANVLTF. This chain connects TRBV5-4 to TRBJ2-6; D may be TRBD1 (5 bases). CDR1 and CDR2 from the germline V gene are SGHNT and YYREEE (reference sequence). CDR3 length equals 16 residues. Deletions cut 3 bases from V and 2 bases from J, with 12 bases between.

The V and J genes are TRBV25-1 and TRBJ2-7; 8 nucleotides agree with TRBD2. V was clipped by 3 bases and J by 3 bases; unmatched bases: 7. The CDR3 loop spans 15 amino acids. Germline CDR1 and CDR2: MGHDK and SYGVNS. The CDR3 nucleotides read TGTGCCAGCAGTGACTTGGGCGGGGGGCACTACGAGCAGTACTTC. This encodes CASSDLGGGHYEQYF.

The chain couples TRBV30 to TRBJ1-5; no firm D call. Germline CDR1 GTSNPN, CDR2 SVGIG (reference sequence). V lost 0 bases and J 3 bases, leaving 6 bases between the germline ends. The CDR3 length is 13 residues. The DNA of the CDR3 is TGTGCCTGGAGTGTGGGAAACAATCAGCCCCAGCATTTT. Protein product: CAWSVGNNQPQHF.

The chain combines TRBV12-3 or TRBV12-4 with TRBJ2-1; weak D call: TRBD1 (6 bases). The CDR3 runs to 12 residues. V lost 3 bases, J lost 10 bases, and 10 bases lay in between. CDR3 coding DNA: TGTGCCAGCAGTTTCGACACAGGGGAGCAGTTCTTC. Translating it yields CASSFDTGEQFF.

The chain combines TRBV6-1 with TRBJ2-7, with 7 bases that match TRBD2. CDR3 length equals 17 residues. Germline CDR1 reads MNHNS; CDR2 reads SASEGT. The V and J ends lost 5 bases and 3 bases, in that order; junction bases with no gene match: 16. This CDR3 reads CASSLAHPGLGSYEQYF. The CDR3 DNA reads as TGTGCCAGCAGTCTCGCCCACCCCGGACTAGGGAGCTACGAGCAGTACTTC.